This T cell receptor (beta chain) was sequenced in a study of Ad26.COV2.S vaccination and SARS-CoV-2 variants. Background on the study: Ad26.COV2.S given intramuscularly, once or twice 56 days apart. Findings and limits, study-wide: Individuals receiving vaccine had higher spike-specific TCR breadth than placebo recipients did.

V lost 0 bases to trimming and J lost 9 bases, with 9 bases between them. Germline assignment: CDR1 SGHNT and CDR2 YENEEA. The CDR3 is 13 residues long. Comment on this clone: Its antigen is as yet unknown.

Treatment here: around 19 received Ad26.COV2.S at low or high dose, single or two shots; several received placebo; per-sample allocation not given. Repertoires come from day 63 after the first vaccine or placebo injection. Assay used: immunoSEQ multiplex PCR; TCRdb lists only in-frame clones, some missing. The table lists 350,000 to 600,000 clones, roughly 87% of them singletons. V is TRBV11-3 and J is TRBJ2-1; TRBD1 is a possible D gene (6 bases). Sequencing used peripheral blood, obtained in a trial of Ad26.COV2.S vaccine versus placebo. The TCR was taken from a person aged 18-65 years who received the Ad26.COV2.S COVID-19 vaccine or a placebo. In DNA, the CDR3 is TGTGCCAGCAGCTTAGAGGGGGCGGGTGAGCAGTTCTTC. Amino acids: CASSLEGAGEQFF.